This paragraph reports one T cell receptor beta chain. Its antigen is undetermined. The CDR3 loop spans 15 amino acids. Trimming removed 5 bases from V and 6 bases from J, with 18 bases in between. Germline-derived CDR1 and CDR2 are MNHEY and SMNVEV (reference sequence). The table came from immunoSEQ multiplex PCR; TCRdb's copy has only in-frame clones and leaves some out. The table includes about 39,000 clones, around 83% detected once. The data derive from a study of CD4 T cells in relation to SARS-CoV-2 and coronaviruses. Overall study results and limits: Compared with monoreactive clones, crossreactive clones showed significantly weaker SARS-CoV-2 expansion.

CD4 enrichment then naive enrichment separated naive from memory CD4+ cells. About 10^5 naive or memory CD4+ cells were cultured with CEF peptides for approximately 10 days. The chain is built from TRBV27 and TRBJ2-3; D unresolved. Material: naive CD4+ T cells from PBMCs, cultured in vitro. Regarding subset: naive CD4+ T cells isolated by negative enrichment. The clonotype originates from an adult with COVID-19. The CDR3 sequence: CASSPRWPKTDTQYF. CDR3 nucleotides: TGTGCCAGCAGTCCCCGGTGGCCTAAGACCGATACGCAGTATTTT.